Here is one T cell receptor (beta chain) with its context. Participants' reported clinical history set cohort assignment. This sample is drawn from a study of blood T cell repertoires in COVID-19. Study-level information: PBMCs, B-cell-depleted T cells, or T cells were the source of the cDNA or gDNA that made up the material.

The germline V gene has CDR1 SGHTA and CDR2 FQGNSA. This CDR3 comprises 13 residues. J lost 8 bases, V lost 0 bases, and 1 base had no gene match. As handled by the study authors: Reference gene primer amplification gave estimated nucleated cell counts. Method: immunoSEQ multiplex PCR; TCRdb's copy keeps in-frame clones and lacks some. The V and J calls and clone size are taken from that table; D and trimming were inferred from the DNA. The table has about 220,000 clones, 70% to 90% seen once. Sequencing was performed on PBMCs or T cells enriched from blood (not recorded which). The gene calls are TRBV7-2 and TRBJ1-2, with TRBD1 identical over 9 bases. The origin of this receptor is a woman aged 40 to 49 with acute COVID-19. The CDR3 sequence is CASSLATGGGYTF. The CDR3 nucleotides are TGTGCCAGCAGCTTAGCGACAGGGGGGGGCTACACCTTC.